This is a list of T cell receptor beta chains from one sample in a study of T cell responses to AZD1222 COVID-19 vaccine. Sequencing used immunoSEQ multiplex PCR; TCRdb keeps in-frame clones, though not all of them. The data contain tens of thousands of clones, 86% of them singletons. The sequenced sample was peripheral blood, obtained on day 0 of AZD1222 vaccination. The receptors stem from an adult in good health. Both conserved end residues are part of each CDR3. Only some rows state a clone size, as once, few, many or a class for expanded clones.

J: TRBJ2-2
size: -
V: TRBV6-5
CDR3: CASSLTSSTGELFF

J: TRBJ2-5
size: -
V: TRBV5-1
CDR3: CASSFLARGQETQYF

J: TRBJ1-6
size: -
V: TRBV19
CDR3: CASSGDGRSPLHF

J: TRBJ2-7
size: -
V: TRBV15
CDR3: CATSRDFANYEQYF

J: TRBJ1-5
size: -
V: TRBV6-5
CDR3: CASWGSRSNQPQHF

J: TRBJ2-7
size: few
V: TRBV18
CDR3: CASSPGGRPYEQYF

J: TRBJ2-7
size: few
V: TRBV3-1/TRBV3-2
CDR3: CASSQGFPPYEQYF

J: TRBJ2-2
size: -
V: TRBV7-2
CDR3: CASSQDPSVWTGELFF

J: TRBJ1-3
size: -
V: TRBV5-1
CDR3: CASSPGDISGNTIYF

J: TRBJ2-7
size: -
V: TRBV27
CDR3: CASTPLGTGVYEQYF

J: TRBJ2-7
size: few
V: TRBV30
CDR3: CAWSGGNNEQYF

J: TRBJ1-2
size: -
V: TRBV12-3/TRBV12-4
CDR3: CASSARDSYGYTF

J: TRBJ1-5
size: -
V: TRBV30
CDR3: CACEIGGNQPQHF

J: TRBJ2-7
size: -
V: TRBV1
CDR3: CTSSQRTVYEQYF

J: TRBJ2-1
size: -
V: TRBV7-9
CDR3: CASRLGGSSYNEQFF

J: TRBJ2-2
size: -
V: TRBV7-9
CDR3: CAIRDPRNTGELFF

J: TRBJ1-3
size: -
V: TRBV4-2
CDR3: CASSQVGQGTGNTIYF

J: TRBJ2-3
size: once
V: TRBV5-1
CDR3: CASSPGDPTDTQYF

J: TRBJ2-2
size: few
V: TRBV7-3
CDR3: CASSPRAGGPSNAGELFF

J: TRBJ2-5
size: -
V: TRBV18
CDR3: CASSLGLQETQYF

J: TRBJ1-6
size: -
V: TRBV9
CDR3: CASSVAALKDSPLHF

J: TRBJ1-5
size: once
V: TRBV5-5
CDR3: CASSSYGGLPSSEPQHF

J: TRBJ1-2
size: -
V: TRBV12-3/TRBV12-4
CDR3: CASSGTGSGGYTF

J: TRBJ1-4
size: once
V: TRBV10-3
CDR3: CAISVQVKENEKLFF

J: TRBJ1-1
size: -
V: TRBV19
CDR3: CASSEGLGTEAFF

J: TRBJ2-7
size: -
V: TRBV19
CDR3: CASSLSPGQGHEQYF

J: TRBJ1-2
size: once
V: TRBV28
CDR3: CASSSNYGYTF

J: TRBJ1-1
size: -
V: TRBV18
CDR3: CASSPRFNTEAFF

J: TRBJ2-7
size: once
V: TRBV11-2
CDR3: CASSLAGDSGKYF

J: TRBJ2-7
size: once
V: TRBV2
CDR3: CASTTVGGGEQYF

J: TRBJ2-3
size: once
V: TRBV15
CDR3: CATSRDRGTDTQYF

J: TRBJ1-6
size: -
V: TRBV28
CDR3: CASSLSPSPLHF

J: TRBJ2-7
size: -
V: TRBV5-1
CDR3: CASSLRAGGAFYEQYF

J: TRBJ2-6
size: -
V: TRBV30
CDR3: CAWSVTTRAGANVLTF

J: TRBJ1-6
size: -
V: TRBV30
CDR3: CAWTVQEGSPLHF

J: TRBJ2-1
size: -
V: TRBV6-4
CDR3: CASSRFRENEQFF

J: TRBJ1-4
size: once
V: TRBV10-3
CDR3: CAISEAQGGTNEKLFF

J: TRBJ2-5
size: -
V: TRBV28
CDR3: CASRGGTSGRPNQETQYF

J: TRBJ1-2
size: once
V: TRBV28
CDR3: CASSVTDFYGYTF

J: TRBJ1-6
size: -
V: TRBV5-6
CDR3: CASSFLEGRDNSPLHF

J: TRBJ2-7
size: -
V: TRBV2
CDR3: CASTLALRSYEQYF

J: TRBJ1-6
size: -
V: TRBV6-2/TRBV6-3
CDR3: CASRYRDASSPLHF

J: TRBJ2-3
size: few
V: TRBV5-1
CDR3: CASSLASQGTDTQYF

J: TRBJ2-7
size: once
V: TRBV6-5
CDR3: CASIATRDYEQYF

J: TRBJ1-1
size: -
V: TRBV10-3
CDR3: CAISATDRESAEAFF

J: TRBJ2-1
size: -
V: TRBV19
CDR3: CASSIGPSSYNEQFF